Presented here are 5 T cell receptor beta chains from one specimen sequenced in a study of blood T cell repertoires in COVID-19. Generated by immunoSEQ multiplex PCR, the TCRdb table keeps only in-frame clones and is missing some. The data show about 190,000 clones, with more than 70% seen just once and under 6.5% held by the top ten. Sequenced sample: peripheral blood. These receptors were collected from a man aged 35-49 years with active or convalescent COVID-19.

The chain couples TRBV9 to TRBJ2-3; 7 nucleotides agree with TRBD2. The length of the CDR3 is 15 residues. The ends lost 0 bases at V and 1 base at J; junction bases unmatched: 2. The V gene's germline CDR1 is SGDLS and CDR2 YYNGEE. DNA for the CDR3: TGTGCCAGCAGCGTAGCGGCGGGGGGCACAGATACGCAGTATTTT. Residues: CASSVAAGGTDTQYF.

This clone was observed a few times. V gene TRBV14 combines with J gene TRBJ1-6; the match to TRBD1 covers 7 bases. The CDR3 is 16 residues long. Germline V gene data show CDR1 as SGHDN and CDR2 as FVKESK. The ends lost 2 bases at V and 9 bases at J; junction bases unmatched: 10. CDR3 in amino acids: CASSQQTGRGTSPLHF. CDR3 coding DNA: TGTGCCAGCAGCCAACAGACGGGCAGGGGGACTTCACCCCTCCACTTT.

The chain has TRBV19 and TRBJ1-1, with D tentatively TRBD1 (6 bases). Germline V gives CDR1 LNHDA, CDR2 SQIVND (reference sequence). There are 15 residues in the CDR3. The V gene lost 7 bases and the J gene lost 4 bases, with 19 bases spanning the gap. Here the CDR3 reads CASTRGQGIGTEAFF. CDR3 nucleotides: TGTGCCAGTACCCGGGGTCAGGGGATTGGCACTGAAGCTTTCTTT.

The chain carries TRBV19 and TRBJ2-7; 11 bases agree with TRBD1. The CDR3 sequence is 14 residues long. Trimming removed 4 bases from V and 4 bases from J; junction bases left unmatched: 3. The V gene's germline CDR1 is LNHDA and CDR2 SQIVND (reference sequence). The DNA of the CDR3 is TGTGCCAGTAGTAATGGACAGGGGGCGTACGAGCAGTACTTC. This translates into CASSNGQGAYEQYF.

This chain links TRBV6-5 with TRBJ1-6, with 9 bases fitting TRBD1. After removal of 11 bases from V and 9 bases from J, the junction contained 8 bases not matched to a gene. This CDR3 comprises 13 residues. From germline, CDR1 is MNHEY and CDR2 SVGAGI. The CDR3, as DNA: TGTGCCGCCAGGGACAGGGAAAGTTCACCCCTCCACTTT. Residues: CAARDRESSPLHF.